The 17 T cell receptor beta chains below come from one sample, sequenced in a study of shared clonotypes between healthy human individuals. Some clones are missing from TCRdb's copy, which holds only in-frame ones; the method was immunoSEQ multiplex PCR. Seen here are some 2,100,000 clones, around 93% observed once, and the top ten hold under 2%. In the naive CD8 group, cells lacked CD45RO and were positively selected for CCR7, so terminally differentiated effector memory CD45RA+ cells were left out. Sequencing was carried out using naive CD8+ T cells from PBMCs. The receptors originated from a man aged 18 to 35 in good health. Some clones in this sample may be carry-over from other donors' samples.

The chain combines TRBV7-6 with TRBJ2-7, with D maybe TRBD2 (6 bases). The ends were cut back, 0 bases at V and 5 bases at J, with 14 bases in the middle. Germline values: CDR1 SGHVS, CDR2 FNYEAQ. The CDR3 has 15 amino acids. In DNA, the CDR3 is TGTGCCAGCAGCTTAGCCTGGGGAGGTTCTAACGAGCAGTACTTC. Translating gives CASSLAWGGSNEQYF.

J is TRBJ1-1 and V is TRBV9; TRBD1 is a possible D gene (5 bases). Germline CDR1 SGDLS, CDR2 YYNGEE. The CDR3 totals 14 residues. V shed 2 bases and J shed 3 bases, with 11 bases lying between them. This CDR3 is CASSVSGADTEAFF. In DNA, the CDR3 is TGTGCCAGCAGCGTGAGCGGGGCCGACACTGAAGCTTTCTTT.

To note about this clone: Other DNA sequences in the same sample also yield this CDR3. This chain connects TRBV2 to TRBJ2-7; 8 bases match TRBD2. Germline CDR1 is SNHLY and CDR2 is FYNNEI. V lost 5 bases, J lost 3 bases, and 3 bases stayed unmatched. The CDR3 consists of 13 residues. This CDR3 reads CASSSGTSYEQYF. The CDR3 nucleotides read TGTGCCAGCAGTTCCGGGACTAGCTACGAGCAGTACTTC. The full variable domain, with the rest looked up from reference TRBV2 and TRBJ2-7, is EPEVTQTPSHQVTQMGQEVILRCVPISNHLYFYWYRQILGQKVEFLVSFYNNEISEKSEIFDDQFSVERPDGSNFTLKIRSTKLEDSAMYFCASSSGTSYEQYFGPGTRLTVT.

V and J are TRBV19 and TRBJ2-7; 9 bases line up with TRBD1. The CDR3 runs 15 residues. Germline loops: CDR1 LNHDA, CDR2 SQIVND (reference sequence). The J segment lost 7 bases and the V segment lost 5 bases, leaving 12 bases of the junction unmatched. As DNA, the CDR3 is TGTGCCAGTAGTTTCTTCGGGACAGGGTTTGAAGAGCAGTACTTC. Amino acid sequence: CASSFFGTGFEEQYF.

The chain has TRBV7-6 and TRBJ1-2; perhaps TRBD1 as D (5 bases). The CDR3 is made up of 14 amino acids. Trimming left V 3 bases short and J 5 bases short, with 13 bases between. Germline V gives CDR1 SGHVS, CDR2 FNYEAQ. The CDR3, as DNA: TGTGCCAGCAGCTTGGGAGAGGGGAGATATGGCTACACCTTC. Protein product: CASSLGEGRYGYTF.

In this sample, this clone turned up once. This chain joins TRBV7-9 and TRBJ2-1; the D call may be TRBD1 or TRBD2 (6 bases each). The CDR3 runs 15 residues. V was trimmed by 5 bases and J by 9 bases, leaving 20 bases between them. The V gene's germline CDR1 is SEHNR and CDR2 FQNEAQ (reference sequence). CDR3 amino acids: CASSGGRDHSSEQFF. CDR3 sequence (DNA): TGTGCCAGCAGCGGGGGGCGGGACCATAGTAGTGAGCAGTTCTTC.

Regarding this clone: In the same sample, other DNA sequences code for this CDR3. This sequence joins TRBV7-9 and TRBJ2-7; D ambiguous. CDR3 size: 14 residues. Germline-derived CDR1 and CDR2 are SEHNR and FQNEAQ (reference sequence). The V gene lost 5 bases and the J gene lost 0 bases, with 11 bases spanning the gap. The CDR3 here is CASSPPGRSYEQYF. CDR3 DNA: TGTGCCAGCAGCCCCCCCGGGCGCTCCTACGAGCAGTACTTC.

This chain joins TRBV27 and TRBJ2-2; 14 nucleotides line up with TRBD2. V shed 4 bases, J shed 6 bases, and the junction held 4 bases outside the gene matches. The germline V gene encodes CDR1 MNHEY and CDR2 SMNVEV (reference sequence). This CDR3 contains 16 residues. CDR3 sequence (DNA): TGTGCCAGCAGTTCCCGACTAGCGGGAGGGCCCGGGGAGCTGTTTTTT. This translates into CASSSRLAGGPGELFF.

The V and J genes are TRBV9 and TRBJ2-3; 9 nucleotides match TRBD1. The trim removed 3 bases at V and 1 base at J, leaving 12 bases unmatched. The length of the CDR3 is 18 residues. The germline V gene encodes CDR1 SGDLS and CDR2 YYNGEE. The CDR3 nucleotides read TGTGCCAGCAGCGCCGACCTTGGACAGGGGACGGGCACAGATACGCAGTATTTT. It codes for CASSADLGQGTGTDTQYF.

The chain carries TRBV4-3 and TRBJ1-4; no reliable D call. Germline CDR1 LGHNA, CDR2 YSLEER. CDR3 size: 14 residues. V was trimmed by 1 base and J by 8 bases, leaving 11 bases between them. Written as DNA, the CDR3 is TGCGCCAGCAGCCAAGGCGGGGTTGTAGAAAAACTGTTTTTT. Its translation is CASSQGGVVEKLFF.

This chain joins TRBV4-3 and TRBJ2-2; 12 bases fit TRBD1. The ends lost 4 bases at V and 4 bases at J; junction bases unmatched: 4. The CDR3 extends over 16 amino acids. CDR1 LGHNA and CDR2 YSLEER come from the germline V gene. CDR3 sequence (DNA): TGCGCCAGCAGCCTCGGGACAGGGGGCATCACCGGGGAGCTGTTTTTT. Protein sequence: CASSLGTGGITGELFF.

The rearrangement links TRBV11-2 to TRBJ2-3, with D hard to call. Trimming shortened V by 3 bases and J by 4 bases, and 5 bases separated the two germline ends. Germline CDR1 is SGHAT and CDR2 is FQNNGV. The length of the CDR3 is 12 residues. This CDR3 reads CASSFLADTQYF. In nucleotides, the CDR3 is TGTGCCAGCAGCTTCCTTGCAGATACGCAGTATTTT. The full variable domain, its missing parts supplied by reference TRBV11-2 and TRBJ2-3, is EAGVAQSPRYKIIEKRQSVAFWCNPISGHATLYWYQQILGQGPKLLIQFQNNGVVDDSQLPKDRFSAERLKGVDSTLKIQPAKLEDSAVYLCASSFLADTQYFGPGTRLTVL.

The genes are TRBV28 and TRBJ2-7; 9 nucleotides match TRBD1. J was trimmed by 3 bases and V by 8 bases; bases with no gene match: 5. CDR1 MDHEN and CDR2 SYDVKM come from the germline V gene. This CDR3 has 13 residues. CDR3 amino acids: CASVPGQGYEQYF. The CDR3 nucleotides read TGTGCCAGCGTTCCGGGACAGGGCTACGAGCAGTACTTC. Supplemented by reference TRBV28 and TRBJ2-7, the full variable domain reads DVKVTQSSRYLVKRTGEKVFLECVQDMDHENMFWYRQDPGLGLRLIYFSYDVKMKEKGDIPEGYSVSREKKERFSLILESASTNQTSMYLCASVPGQGYEQYFGPGTRLTVT.

The chain is built from TRBV4-2 and TRBJ2-5; D is unclear. Germline loops: CDR1 LGHNA, CDR2 YNFKEQ. The germline V and J ends were trimmed by 0 bases and 4 bases, with 15 bases remaining between them. The CDR3 has 16 residues. In nucleotides, the CDR3 is TGTGCCAGCAGCCAAGATTTCCTGACTGGTTTAGAGACCCAGTACTTC. It encodes CASSQDFLTGLETQYF.

In regard to this clone: Additional DNA sequences in this sample encode the identical CDR3. The chain employs TRBV9 and TRBJ2-7; D might be TRBD1 (5 bases). Trimming removed 0 bases from V and 3 bases from J, with 10 bases in between. Germline CDR1 is SGDLS and CDR2 is YYNGEE. The CDR3 runs 14 residues. The CDR3 DNA reads as TGTGCCAGCAGCGTAGGTACAGGCCTCTACGAGCAGTACTTC. It encodes CASSVGTGLYEQYF.

The chain is built from TRBV7-8 and TRBJ1-2; 10 bases agree with TRBD1. This CDR3 spans 13 amino acids. V was clipped by 6 bases and J by 7 bases; unmatched bases: 5. In germline, CDR1 is SGHVS, CDR2 FQNEAQ. The chain's CDR3 is CASRGQGSGGYTF. CDR3 nucleotide sequence: TGTGCCAGCAGGGGACAGGGGAGCGGTGGCTACACCTTC. The full variable domain, rest sourced from reference TRBV7-8 and TRBJ1-2, is GAGVSQSPRYKVAKRGQDVALRCDPISGHVSLFWYQQALGQGPEFLTYFQNEAQLDKSGLPSDRFFAERPEGSVSTLKIQRTQQEDSAVYLCASRGQGSGGYTFGSGTRLTVV.

V is TRBV4-3 and J is TRBJ1-2, with D possibly matching TRBD1 (6 bases). The CDR3 is made up of 17 amino acids. The V and J ends lost 0 bases and 4 bases respectively, with 18 bases between them. CDR1 LGHNA and CDR2 YSLEER come from the germline V gene. The CDR3 DNA is TGCGCCAGCAGCCAAGAAGTAGTCGTGGACAGAGTCTATGGCTACACCTTC. It encodes CASSQEVVVDRVYGYTF.